This T cell receptor beta chain was found in a study of CD8 T cells in ankylosing spondylitis. Judged by abundance, this clonotype is medium-sized. Its antigen remains unknown. Quantitative molecular-barcoded 5'-RACE generated the TCR beta libraries. TCRdb used MiXCR to reprocess the 5' RACE reads, holding one entry per CDR3 protein. This sample has about 39,000 distinct CDR3 sequences, with about 9.3% found just once. Regarding the study as a whole: Some of these motif variants have turned up before, in reports on reactive arthritis synovial fluid and blood. Disease-linked clones were found to be CD8+ and relatively rare in peripheral blood.

In germline, CDR1 is DFQATT, CDR2 SNEGSKA (reference sequence). Germline trimming cut 4 bases from V and 4 bases from J; bases unmatched to any gene: 5. The CDR3 totals 14 residues. The sequence was collected from a male donor with ankylosing spondylitis or in good health (not recorded which). The sequenced sample consisted of blood, either unsorted or a sorted T cell fraction (not recorded which). V is TRBV20-1 and J is TRBJ2-3; TRBD2 matches 10 bases. CDR3 DNA sequence: TGCAGTGCTACTCTAGCGGGAGTATCAGATACGCAGTATTTT. It codes for CSATLAGVSDTQYF.